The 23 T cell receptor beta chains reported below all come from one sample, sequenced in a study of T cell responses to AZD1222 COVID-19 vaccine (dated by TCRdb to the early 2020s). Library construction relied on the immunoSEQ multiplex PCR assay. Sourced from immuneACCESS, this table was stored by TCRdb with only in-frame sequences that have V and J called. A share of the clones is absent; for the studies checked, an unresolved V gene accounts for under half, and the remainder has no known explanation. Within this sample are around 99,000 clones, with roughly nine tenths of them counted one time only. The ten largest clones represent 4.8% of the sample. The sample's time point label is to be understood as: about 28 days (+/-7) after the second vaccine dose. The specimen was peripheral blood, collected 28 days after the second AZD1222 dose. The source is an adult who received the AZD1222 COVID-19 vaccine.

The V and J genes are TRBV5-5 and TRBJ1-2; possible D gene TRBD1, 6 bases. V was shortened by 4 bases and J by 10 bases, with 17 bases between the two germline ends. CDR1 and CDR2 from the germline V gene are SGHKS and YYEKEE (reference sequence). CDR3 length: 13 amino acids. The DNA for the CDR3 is TGTGCCAGCAGCCCCCCCATGGGGGCCAACTACACCTTC. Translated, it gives CASSPPMGANYTF.

The CDR3 protein is CASSVADGNYGYTF. As DNA, the CDR3 is TGTGCCAGCAGCGTAGCTGACGGCAACTATGGCTACACCTTC. The J gene is TRBJ1-2, the V gene TRBV9; no definite D call. Looked up from germline, CDR1 is SGDLS and CDR2 is YYNGEE. This CDR3 is 14 amino acids long. V was trimmed by 0 bases and J by 2 bases, leaving 8 bases between them.

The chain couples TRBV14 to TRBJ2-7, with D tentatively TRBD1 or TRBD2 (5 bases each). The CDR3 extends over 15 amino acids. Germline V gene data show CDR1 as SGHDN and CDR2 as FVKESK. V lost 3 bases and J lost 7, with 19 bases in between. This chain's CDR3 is CASSQTRGMVSEQYF. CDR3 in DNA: TGTGCCAGCAGCCAGACGAGGGGCATGGTGAGTGAGCAGTACTTC.

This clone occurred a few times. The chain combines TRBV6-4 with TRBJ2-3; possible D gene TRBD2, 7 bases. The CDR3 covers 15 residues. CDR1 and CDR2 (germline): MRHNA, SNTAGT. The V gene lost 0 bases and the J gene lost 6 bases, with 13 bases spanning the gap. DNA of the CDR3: TGTGCCAGCAGTGACTCACCGGGGGGCCTGGATACGCAGTATTTT. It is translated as CASSDSPGGLDTQYF.

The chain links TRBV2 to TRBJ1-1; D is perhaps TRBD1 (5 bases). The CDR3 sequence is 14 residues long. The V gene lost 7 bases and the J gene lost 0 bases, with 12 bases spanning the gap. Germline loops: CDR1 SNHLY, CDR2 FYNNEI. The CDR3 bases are TGTGCCAGCAAAAAGGACATAATGAACACTGAAGCTTTCTTT. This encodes CASKKDIMNTEAFF.

The CDR3 sequence: CASRLGREPYNEQFF. CDR3 coding DNA: TGTGCCAGCAGACTGGGGAGGGAGCCTTACAATGAGCAGTTCTTC. This chain links TRBV7-8 with TRBJ2-1; 7 bases line up with TRBD2. Germline CDR1 reads SGHVS; CDR2 reads FQNEAQ. CDR3 length: 15 amino acids. V dropped 6 bases and J dropped 4; count of bases not matched to a gene: 9.

The CDR3 nucleotides are TGTGCCATCAGTGAGTCCGGACACCGGGGAGAGACCCAGTACTTC. As protein: CAISESGHRGETQYF. The chain is built from TRBV10-3 and TRBJ2-5; perhaps D is TRBD1 or TRBD2 (5 bases each). The germline V gene has CDR1 ENHRY and CDR2 SYGVKD. The CDR3 is 15 amino acids. V lost 0 bases and J 4 bases, leaving 12 bases between the germline ends.

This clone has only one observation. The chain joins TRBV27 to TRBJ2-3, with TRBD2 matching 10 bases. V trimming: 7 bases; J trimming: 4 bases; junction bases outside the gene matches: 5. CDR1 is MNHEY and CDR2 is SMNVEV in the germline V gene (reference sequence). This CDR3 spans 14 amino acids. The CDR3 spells CASMVGTSADTQYF. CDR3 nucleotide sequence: TGTGCCAGCATGGTTGGGACTAGCGCAGATACGCAGTATTTT.

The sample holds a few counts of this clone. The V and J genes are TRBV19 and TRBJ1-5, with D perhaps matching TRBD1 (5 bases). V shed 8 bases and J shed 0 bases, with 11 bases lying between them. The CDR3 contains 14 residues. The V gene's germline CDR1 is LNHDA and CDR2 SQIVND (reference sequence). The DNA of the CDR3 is TGTGCCAGTGGAGGGGTGGGTAGCAATCAGCCCCAGCATTTT. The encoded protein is CASGGVGSNQPQHF.

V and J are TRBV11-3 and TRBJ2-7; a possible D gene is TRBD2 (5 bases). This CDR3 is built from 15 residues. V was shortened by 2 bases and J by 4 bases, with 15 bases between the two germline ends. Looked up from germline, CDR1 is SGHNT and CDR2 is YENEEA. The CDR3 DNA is TGTGCCAGCAGCTTATCCTTCGGGGTAGGGTACGAGCAGTACTTC. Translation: CASSLSFGVGYEQYF.

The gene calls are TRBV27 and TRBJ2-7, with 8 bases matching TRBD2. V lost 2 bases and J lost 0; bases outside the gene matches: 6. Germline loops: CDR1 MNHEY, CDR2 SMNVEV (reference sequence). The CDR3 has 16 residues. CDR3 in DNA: TGTGCCAGCAGTTTAGTCCGGCGGGGGGACTCCTACGAGCAGTACTTC. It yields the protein CASSLVRRGDSYEQYF.

CDR3 protein: CASSSSQGAPHEQYF. The CDR3, as DNA: TGTGCCAGCAGCTCCTCACAGGGGGCCCCTCACGAGCAGTACTTC. The rearrangement joins TRBV5-4 to TRBJ2-7; the match to TRBD1 covers 9 bases. V lost 3 bases and J lost 5; bases outside the gene matches: 9. Germline CDR1 is SGHNT and CDR2 is YYREEE (reference sequence). This CDR3 is 15 amino acids long.

The CDR3 region is CASTPINRGQDSPLHF. As DNA, the CDR3 is TGCGCCAGCACGCCAATCAACAGGGGGCAGGATTCACCCCTCCACTTT. V usage is TRBV10-2 and J usage is TRBJ1-6, with 9 bases fitting TRBD1. Germline-derived CDR1 and CDR2 are WSHSY and SAAADI. This CDR3 is built from 16 residues. V was pared by 7 bases and J by 8 bases, with 12 bases of the junction left unmatched.

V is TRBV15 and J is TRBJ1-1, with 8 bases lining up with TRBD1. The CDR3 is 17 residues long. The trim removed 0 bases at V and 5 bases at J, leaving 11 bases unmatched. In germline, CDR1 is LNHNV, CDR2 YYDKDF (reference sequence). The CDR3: CATSRDSLTGGETEAFF. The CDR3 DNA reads TGTGCCACCAGCAGAGATTCTCTTACAGGGGGAGAGACTGAAGCTTTCTTT.

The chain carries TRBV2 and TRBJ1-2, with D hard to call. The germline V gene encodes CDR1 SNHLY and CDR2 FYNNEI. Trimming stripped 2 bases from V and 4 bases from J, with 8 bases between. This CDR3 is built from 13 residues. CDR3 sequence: CASSERVVYGYTF. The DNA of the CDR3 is TGTGCCAGCAGTGAACGGGTGGTCTATGGCTACACCTTC.

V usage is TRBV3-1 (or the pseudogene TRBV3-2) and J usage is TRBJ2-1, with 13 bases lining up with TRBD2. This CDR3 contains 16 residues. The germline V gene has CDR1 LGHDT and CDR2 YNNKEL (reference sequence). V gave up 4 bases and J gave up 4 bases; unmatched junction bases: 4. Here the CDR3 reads CASSPRGLAGYNEQFF. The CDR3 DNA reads TGTGCCAGCAGCCCCCGGGGACTAGCGGGGTACAATGAGCAGTTCTTC.

CDR3 protein: CASSLGWGRESNQPQHF. CDR3 bases: TGTGCCAGCAGCTTAGGTTGGGGCAGGGAAAGCAATCAGCCCCAGCATTTT. This chain links TRBV7-6 with TRBJ1-5; tentatively, D is TRBD1 (5 bases). Per the germline V gene, CDR1 is SGHVS and CDR2 is FNYEAQ. V dropped 1 base and J dropped 1 base, with 14 bases sitting between them. The CDR3 is 17 amino acids.

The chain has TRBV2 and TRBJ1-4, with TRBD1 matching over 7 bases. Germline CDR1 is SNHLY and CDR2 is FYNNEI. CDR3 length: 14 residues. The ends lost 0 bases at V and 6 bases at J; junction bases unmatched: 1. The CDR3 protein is CASSEAGQYEKLFF. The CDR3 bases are TGTGCCAGCAGTGAAGCGGGACAGTATGAAAAACTGTTTTTT.

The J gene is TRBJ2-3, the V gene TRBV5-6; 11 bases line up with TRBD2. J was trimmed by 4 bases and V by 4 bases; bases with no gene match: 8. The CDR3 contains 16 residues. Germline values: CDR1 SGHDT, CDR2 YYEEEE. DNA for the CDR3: TGTGCCAGCAGCCTACTTAGCGGGGGGGCCGCAGATACGCAGTATTTT. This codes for CASSLLSGGAADTQYF.

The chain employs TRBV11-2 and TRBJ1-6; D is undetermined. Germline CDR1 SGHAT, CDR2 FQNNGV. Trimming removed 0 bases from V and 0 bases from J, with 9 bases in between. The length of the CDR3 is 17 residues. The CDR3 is CASSLDVERSYNSPLHF. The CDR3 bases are TGTGCCAGCAGCTTAGATGTCGAGCGCTCCTATAATTCACCCCTCCACTTT.

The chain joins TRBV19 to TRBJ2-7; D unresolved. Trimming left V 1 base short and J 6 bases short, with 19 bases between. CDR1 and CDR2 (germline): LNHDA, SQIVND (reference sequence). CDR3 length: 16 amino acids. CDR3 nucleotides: TGTGCCAGTAGTATAGGCGGCAGTCACCTGGTAAGCGAGCAGTACTTC. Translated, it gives CASSIGGSHLVSEQYF. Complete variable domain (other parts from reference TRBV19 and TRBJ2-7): DGGITQSPKYLFRKEGQNVTLSCEQNLNHDAMYWYRQDPGQGLRLIYYSQIVNDFQKGDIAEGYSVSREKKESFPLTVTSAQKNPTAFYLCASSIGGSHLVSEQYFGPGTRLTVT.

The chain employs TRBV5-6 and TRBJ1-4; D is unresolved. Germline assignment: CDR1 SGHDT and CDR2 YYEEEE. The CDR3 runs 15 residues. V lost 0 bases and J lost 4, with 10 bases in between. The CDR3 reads CASSLGGGLNEKLFF. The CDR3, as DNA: TGTGCCAGCAGCTTGGGGGGTGGCCTTAATGAAAAACTGTTTTTT. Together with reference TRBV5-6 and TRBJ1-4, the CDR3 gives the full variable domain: DAGVTQSPTHLIKTRGQQVTLRCSPKSGHDTVSWYQQALGQGPQFIFQYYEEEERQRGNFPDRFSGHQFPNYSSELNVNALLLGDSALYLCASSLGGGLNEKLFFGSGTQLSVL.

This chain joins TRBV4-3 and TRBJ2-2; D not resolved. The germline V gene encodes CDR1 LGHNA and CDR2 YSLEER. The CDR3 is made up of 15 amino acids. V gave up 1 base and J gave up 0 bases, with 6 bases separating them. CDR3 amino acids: CASSQVDSNTGELFF. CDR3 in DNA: TGCGCCAGCAGCCAAGTTGACTCGAACACCGGGGAGCTGTTTTTT.